This TCR delta chain was captured by sequencing in a study of γδ T cells in repeated Plasmodium falciparum infection. As for the study in general: Age- and gender-matched Australian children served as comparison for malaria-exposed Malian children.

Each sorted gammadelta sample had TRG and TRD chains sequenced. TCRdb reprocessed the multiplex PCR reads through CATT. This sample has around 46,000 delta-chain clones, with around 1.6% found just once. On this clone: The TCRdb protein, from a much larger clone, departs from this DNA's translation at residue 9, likely by read error; the protein shown derives from the DNA.

Vgamma9/Vdelta2+ and Vdelta2-negative gammadelta T cells were flow-sorted from PBMC for bulk sequencing. CDR1 and CDR2 from the germline V gene are TSWWSYY and QGS. J gave up 4 bases and V 6 bases, and 33 bases lay outside the gene matches. The CDR3 is made up of 23 amino acids. What was sequenced was gamma-delta T cells from blood. This clonotype was obtained from a pool of human donors (malaria-infected and uninfected, not separated). The chain combines TRDV1 with TRDJ1; 9 nucleotides agree with TRDD3. Since TCRdb gives no J gene, matching the DNA to germline was used here to assign it. CDR3 sequence: CALGPLPSHKAYELGIRVDKLIF. Written as DNA, the CDR3 is TGTGCTCTTGGCCCATTACCCAGCCACAAAGCCTACGAGCTGGGGATACGCGTCGATAAACTCATCTTT.